A single sample gave rise to the 28 T cell receptor beta chains below, sequenced in a study of memory CD4+ T cells and cytomegalovirus serostatus. Generated by immunoSEQ multiplex PCR, the TCRdb table keeps only in-frame clones and is missing some. The table shows about 44,000 clones, with 76% occurring only once. Single viable CD3+CD4+CD8-CD45RO+ cells were sorted as the memory CD4+ T cells. The sample comprised memory CD4+ T cells from blood. Receptor source: an adult in good health and CMV-seronegative.

This clone was observed a few times. The chain carries TRBV2 and TRBJ1-5; 8 bases map to TRBD1. Germline CDR1 and CDR2: SNHLY and FYNNEI. This CDR3 is 16 amino acids long. V dropped 4 bases and J dropped 0; count of bases not matched to a gene: 5. CDR3 coding DNA: TGTGCCAGCAGTGGGTTGGGACAGGTTAGCAATCAGCCCCAGCATTTT. Translation gives CASSGLGQVSNQPQHF.

The rearrangement uses TRBV6-1 and TRBJ1-4; D remains unclear. CDR1 MNHNS and CDR2 SASEGT come from the germline V gene. The CDR3 extends over 15 amino acids. V dropped 7 bases and J dropped 5 bases, with 17 bases sitting between them. The DNA of the CDR3 is TGTGCCAGCACCCGAAGAGGAGGGATAAATGAAAAACTGTTTTTT. Its protein is CASTRRGGINEKLFF.

The rearrangement links TRBV21-1 to TRBJ2-7. TRBV21-1 is marked as a pseudogene. This CDR3 comprises 17 residues. The CDR3 DNA follows: TGTGCCAGCAGCAAAATCCCTGCCGTGGCAGCATCCTACGAGCAGTACTTC. The encoded protein is CASSKIPAVAASYEQYF.

The chain joins TRBV6-6 to TRBJ1-2, with D tentatively TRBD1 (5 bases). The CDR3 is made up of 15 amino acids. The ends were cut back, 6 bases at V and 4 bases at J, with 18 bases in the middle. Germline V gene sequence: CDR1 MNHNY, CDR2 SVGAGI (reference sequence). The CDR3 nucleotides read TGTGCCAGCAGACCCAGTTCCGGGGGACCCTATGGCTACACCTTC. Its translation is CASRPSSGGPYGYTF.

The sample holds a few counts of this clone. The chain has TRBV6-6 and TRBJ1-5; D is unresolved. Germline V gene lookup returns CDR1 MNHNY and CDR2 SVGAGI (reference sequence). The CDR3 is made up of 14 amino acids. The V and J ends lost 4 bases and 3 bases respectively, with 10 bases between them. This chain's CDR3 is CASSSAGFNQPQHF. CDR3 nucleotides: TGTGCCAGCAGTTCTGCGGGTTTCAATCAGCCCCAGCATTTT.

The chain employs TRBV2 and TRBJ2-1; tentative D call: TRBD1 (5 bases). This CDR3 has 15 amino acids. The germline V and J ends were trimmed by 2 bases and 8 bases, with 16 bases remaining between them. The germline V gene encodes CDR1 SNHLY and CDR2 FYNNEI. CDR3 region: CASSEQGEVSHEQFF. The CDR3 DNA is TGTGCCAGCAGTGAACAAGGGGAAGTCTCTCATGAGCAGTTCTTC.

The chain joins TRBV2 to TRBJ1-3; D gene ambiguous. Germline values: CDR1 SNHLY, CDR2 FYNNEI. V was shortened by 7 bases and J by 2 bases, with 9 bases between the two germline ends. This CDR3 has 13 residues. CDR3 in amino acids: CASNGNTGNTIYF. CDR3 bases: TGTGCCAGCAATGGGAACACTGGAAACACCATATATTTT.

On this clone itself: At one boundary the junction diverges from the germline segment, which might be a read error. The gene calls are TRBV7-7 and TRBJ2-6; D remains unclear. This CDR3 region has 17 residues. Germline CDR1 SSHAT, CDR2 FNYEAQ (reference sequence). The CDR3 DNA follows: TGTGCTAGCAGCCGTGGCAGGTTCGTCTCTGGGGCCAACGTCCTGACTTTC. Translating it yields CASSRGRFVSGANVLTF.

This clone showed up just once. Written as DNA, the CDR3 is TGTGCCAGCAGCTTAAAGTCCGGACTCAGGGATTTCTTT. This gives the protein CASSLKSGLRDFF. The chain carries TRBV7-9 and TRBJ1-1; weak D call: TRBD1 (5 bases). CDR1 is SEHNR, CDR2 FQNEAQ, per germline (reference sequence). Trimming removed 2 bases from V and 13 bases from J, with 17 bases in between. This CDR3 has 13 residues.

This clone has just a few counts. This sample also contains other DNA sequences that code for the same CDR3. The chain recombines TRBV18 with TRBJ2-3; D may be TRBD1 (5 bases). V dropped 3 bases and J dropped 2 bases, with 6 bases sitting between them. Germline CDR1 reads KGHSH; CDR2 reads LQKENI. CDR3 length: 13 amino acids. CDR3 nucleotides: TGTGCCAGCTCACCGGGGCTCACAGATACGCAGTATTTT. As protein: CASSPGLTDTQYF.

The chain joins TRBV19 to TRBJ1-4; D might be TRBD1 (5 bases). V lost 3 bases and J 5 bases, leaving 10 bases between the germline ends. The CDR3 runs 14 residues. CDR1 is LNHDA, CDR2 SQIVND, per germline (reference sequence). For the CDR3, the DNA is TGTGCCAGTAGTATTTTAGGGGTCAATGAAAAACTGTTTTTT. Protein: CASSILGVNEKLFF.

V usage is TRBV28 and J usage is TRBJ1-3; D call uncertain. With 1 base removed from V and 0 bases from J, the gap between germline ends came to 7 bases. Germline V CDR1 and CDR2: MDHEN, SYDVKM. The CDR3 contains 15 residues. The CDR3 loop is CASSLYQDSGNTIYF. As DNA, the CDR3 is TGTGCCAGCAGTTTATATCAGGACTCTGGAAACACCATATATTTT.

The chain couples TRBV5-1 to TRBJ1-1; possibly TRBD1 for D (6 bases). Trimming cost V 2 bases and J 4 bases, with 15 bases left between them. The CDR3 loop spans 15 amino acids. CDR1 is SGHRS and CDR2 is YFSETQ in the germline V gene. The CDR3 region has the DNA TGCGCCAGCAGCTTTGTTGGGGGCTCGGGCACTGAAGCTTTCTTT. Translating gives CASSFVGGSGTEAFF.

This clone was detected a few times. Other nucleotide sequences from this sample produce the same CDR3. The V and J genes are TRBV5-1 and TRBJ1-1, with 8 bases fitting TRBD1. This CDR3 is 14 amino acids long. J was trimmed by 1 base and V by 4 bases; bases with no gene match: 3. Germline CDR1 and CDR2: SGHRS and YFSETQ. The CDR3 loop reads CASSPGTGNTEAFF. CDR3 DNA: TGCGCCAGCAGCCCCGGGACAGGGAACACTGAAGCTTTCTTT.

This chain connects TRBV2 to TRBJ2-1; possible D gene TRBD1, 5 bases. The CDR3 spans 13 residues. The ends were cut back, 8 bases at V and 7 bases at J, with 15 bases in the middle. CDR1 and CDR2 from the germline V gene are SNHLY and FYNNEI. In DNA form, the CDR3 reads TGTGCCAGCGGACACAACCCTCGGAATGAGCAGTTCTTC. It is translated as CASGHNPRNEQFF.

The rearrangement uses TRBV30 and TRBJ2-3, with 7 bases aligning to TRBD1. With V trimmed by 3 bases and J by 1 base, 4 bases remained unmatched. Germline CDR1 is GTSNPN and CDR2 is SVGIG (reference sequence). CDR3 length equals 14 residues. CDR3 in amino acids: CAWSTGVGTDTQYF. In nucleotides, the CDR3 is TGTGCCTGGAGCACAGGGGTTGGCACAGATACGCAGTATTTT.

The rearrangement uses TRBV19 and TRBJ2-2; no definite D call. The CDR3 runs to 14 residues. Looked up from germline, CDR1 is LNHDA and CDR2 is SQIVND (reference sequence). V dropped 1 base and J dropped 2 bases, with 5 bases sitting between them. This CDR3 is CASSIGRNTGELFF. The CDR3, as DNA: TGTGCCAGTAGTATAGGTAGAAACACCGGGGAGCTGTTTTTT.

This clone is a singleton in its sample. V usage is TRBV11-3 and J usage is TRBJ1-1, with TRBD1 matching over 7 bases. The CDR3 totals 14 residues. Losses at the gene ends were 3 bases for V and 10 bases for J; bases not matched to a gene: 11. In germline, CDR1 is SGHNT, CDR2 YENEEA. The CDR3 region is CASSFYSGGGSAFF. The CDR3 coding sequence is TGTGCCAGCAGCTTTTATTCAGGGGGTGGTTCAGCTTTCTTT.

The rearrangement uses TRBV5-4 and TRBJ2-7, with D possibly being TRBD1 (6 bases). The V and J ends lost 3 bases and 2 bases respectively, with 21 bases between them. Germline V gene sequence: CDR1 SGHNT, CDR2 YYREEE (reference sequence). The CDR3 loop spans 17 amino acids. The CDR3 DNA follows: TGTGCCAGCAGCTCCAAAAAACAGGGAAGTAAAACCTACGAGCAGTACTTC. Its protein product is CASSSKKQGSKTYEQYF.

This clone showed up just a few times. The chain couples TRBV5-6 to TRBJ2-2, with TRBD1 identical over 9 bases. The CDR3 has 16 residues. The germline V gene encodes CDR1 SGHDT and CDR2 YYEEEE. Trimming took 5 bases from V and 5 from J; bases not matched to a gene: 10. CDR3 sequence: CASSLKGTGLTGELFF. The CDR3 bases are TGTGCCAGCAGTTTGAAAGGGACAGGGTTAACCGGGGAGCTGTTTTTT.

The genes are TRBV6-6 and TRBJ1-2; 7 nucleotides agree with TRBD1. The CDR3 consists of 14 residues. Germline V lookup: CDR1 MNHNY, CDR2 SVGAGI (reference sequence). Trimming cost V 2 bases and J 4 bases; bases outside gene matches: 4. The DNA for the CDR3 is TGTGCCAGCAGTTACACCGACAGGGCCTATGGCTACACCTTC. This sequence encodes CASSYTDRAYGYTF.

The V call is TRBV7-2, the J call TRBJ2-7; D might be TRBD1 or TRBD2, each matching 5 bases. The V gene lost 3 bases and the J gene lost 1 base, with 13 bases spanning the gap. Looked up from germline, CDR1 is SGHTA and CDR2 is FQGNSA. There are 15 residues in the CDR3. CDR3 nucleotides: TGTGCCAGCAGCTTCGCCGGGACCGAGTCCTACGAGCAGTACTTC. Translation gives CASSFAGTESYEQYF.

The rearrangement joins TRBV18 to TRBJ1-2, with D perhaps matching TRBD1 (5 bases). Trimming took off 0 bases at V and 3 bases at J, with 8 bases between the two ends. The germline V gene encodes CDR1 KGHSH and CDR2 LQKENI. The CDR3 is 14 amino acids. The CDR3 loop is CASSPPSGHYGYTF. The DNA for the CDR3 is TGTGCCAGCTCACCACCGTCAGGGCACTATGGCTACACCTTC.

This clone turned up a few times. This rearrangement joins TRBV4-1 to TRBJ1-1, with D hard to call. CDR1 is MGHRA, CDR2 YSYEKL, per germline. V gave up 1 base and J gave up 0 bases, with 9 bases separating them. CDR3 length equals 15 residues. In DNA form, the CDR3 reads TGCGCCAGCAGCCAAGGAGTACACCTGAACACTGAAGCTTTCTTT. Translation: CASSQGVHLNTEAFF.

This clone was counted only a few times. The genes are TRBV18 and TRBJ1-1; no clear D. Trimming took off 2 bases at V and 3 bases at J, with 7 bases between the two ends. This CDR3 region has 13 residues. CDR1 is KGHSH and CDR2 is LQKENI in the germline V gene. CDR3 nucleotides: TGTGCCAGCTCACCAGGTAGGGACACTGAAGCTTTCTTT. Its protein product is CASSPGRDTEAFF.

Of note for this clone: The same CDR3 also results from other DNA sequences found in this sample. The chain combines TRBV7-9 with TRBJ1-1, with D possibly being TRBD1 (5 bases). This CDR3 contains 17 residues. The germline V gene encodes CDR1 SEHNR and CDR2 FQNEAQ (reference sequence). With 1 base removed from V and 0 bases from J, the gap between germline ends came to 15 bases. Here the CDR3 DNA reads TGTGCCAGCAGCTTAGTGAGGGGACTTCTCATGAACACTGAAGCTTTCTTT. Translating it yields CASSLVRGLLMNTEAFF.

This rearrangement joins TRBV11-3 to TRBJ2-2; 7 bases agree with TRBD2. Germline V lookup: CDR1 SGHNT, CDR2 YENEEA. The CDR3 loop spans 17 amino acids. Unmatched junction bases numbered 15, after V lost 5 bases and J lost 6 bases. The CDR3 reads CASSPTLGAGDAGELFF. The CDR3 bases are TGTGCCAGCAGCCCGACCCTAGGGGCGGGGGACGCCGGGGAGCTGTTTTTT. Using reference TRBV11-3 and TRBJ2-2 for the parts outside the CDR3, the full variable domain is EAGVVQSPRYKIIEKKQPVAFWCNPISGHNTLYWYLQNLGQGPELLIRYENEEAVDDSQLPKDRFSAERLKGVDSTLKIQPAELGDSAVYLCASSPTLGAGDAGELFFGEGSRLTVL.

J is TRBJ2-5 and V is TRBV6-6, with a tentative D call TRBD2 (5 bases). V lost 5 bases, J lost 4 bases, and 17 bases lay in between. The germline gives CDR1 MNHNY, CDR2 SVGAGI (reference sequence). The CDR3 is made up of 15 amino acids. As DNA, the CDR3 is TGTGCCAGCAGTCCCCAGAGAGGGATCGTAGAGACCCAGTACTTC. The encoded protein is CASSPQRGIVETQYF.